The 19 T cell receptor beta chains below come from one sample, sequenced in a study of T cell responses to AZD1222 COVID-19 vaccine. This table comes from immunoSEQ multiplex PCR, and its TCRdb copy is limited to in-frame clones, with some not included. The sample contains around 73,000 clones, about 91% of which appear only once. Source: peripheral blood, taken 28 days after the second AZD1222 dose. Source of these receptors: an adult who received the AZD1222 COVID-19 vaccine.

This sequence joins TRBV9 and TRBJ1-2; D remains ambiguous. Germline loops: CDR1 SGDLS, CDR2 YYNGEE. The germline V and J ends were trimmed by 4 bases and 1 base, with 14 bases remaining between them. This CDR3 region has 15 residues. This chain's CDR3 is CASSPRGLVNYGYTF. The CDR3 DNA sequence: TGTGCCAGCAGCCCCCGTGGGTTAGTTAACTATGGCTACACCTTC.

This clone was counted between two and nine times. The CDR3 nucleotides read TGTGCCAGTAGGGGGGGACAGGCAACTAATGAAAAACTGTTTTTT. Amino acid sequence: CASRGGQATNEKLFF. The chain uses TRBV19 and TRBJ1-4; 8 nucleotides agree with TRBD1. This CDR3 has 15 residues. V dropped 6 bases and J dropped 0; count of bases not matched to a gene: 3. Looked up from germline, CDR1 is LNHDA and CDR2 is SQIVND (reference sequence).

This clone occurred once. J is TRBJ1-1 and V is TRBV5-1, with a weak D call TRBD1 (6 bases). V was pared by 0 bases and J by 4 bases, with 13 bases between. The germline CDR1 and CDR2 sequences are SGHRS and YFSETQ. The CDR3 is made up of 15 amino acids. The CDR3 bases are TGCGCCAGCAGCTTGGGGGCAGGGGTGAGCACTGAAGCTTTCTTT. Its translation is CASSLGAGVSTEAFF.

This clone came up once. DNA for the CDR3: TGTGCCAGCAGTGGAATTGAACTGGGACTCCCGAACACCGGGGAGCTGTTTTTT. It codes for CASSGIELGLPNTGELFF. J is TRBJ2-2 and V is TRBV6-1; D perhaps matches TRBD2 (6 bases). Germline CDR1 and CDR2: MNHNS and SASEGT. V gave up 4 bases and J gave up 0 bases, with 18 bases separating them. The CDR3 extends over 18 amino acids.

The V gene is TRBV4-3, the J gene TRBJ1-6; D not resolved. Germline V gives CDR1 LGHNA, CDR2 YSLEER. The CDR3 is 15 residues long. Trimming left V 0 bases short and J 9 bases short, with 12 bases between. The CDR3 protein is CASSQDRDEASPLHF. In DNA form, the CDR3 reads TGCGCCAGCAGCCAAGACAGAGATGAAGCTTCACCCCTCCACTTT.

In nucleotides, the CDR3 is TGTGCCAGCAGTCCCCCGGGTCCCCGGGAGACCCAGTACTTC. This sequence encodes CASSPPGPRETQYF. This sequence joins TRBV27 and TRBJ2-5, with D unclear. Germline CDR1 MNHEY, CDR2 SMNVEV (reference sequence). The V and J ends lost 5 bases and 5 bases respectively, with 15 bases between them. The CDR3 has 14 amino acids.

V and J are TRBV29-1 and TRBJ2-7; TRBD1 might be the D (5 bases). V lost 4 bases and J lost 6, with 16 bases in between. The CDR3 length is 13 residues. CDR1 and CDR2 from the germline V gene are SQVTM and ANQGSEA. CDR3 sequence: CSVARKAGIEQYF. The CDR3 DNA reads TGCAGCGTTGCCCGCAAGGCAGGGATCGAGCAGTACTTC.

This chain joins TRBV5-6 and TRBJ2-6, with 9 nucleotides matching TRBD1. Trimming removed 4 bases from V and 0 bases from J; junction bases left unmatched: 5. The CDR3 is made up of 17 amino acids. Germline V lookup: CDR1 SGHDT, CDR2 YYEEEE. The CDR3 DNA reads TGTGCCAGCAGCCCGGGACAGGGTTACTCTGGGGCCAACGTCCTGACTTTC. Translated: CASSPGQGYSGANVLTF.

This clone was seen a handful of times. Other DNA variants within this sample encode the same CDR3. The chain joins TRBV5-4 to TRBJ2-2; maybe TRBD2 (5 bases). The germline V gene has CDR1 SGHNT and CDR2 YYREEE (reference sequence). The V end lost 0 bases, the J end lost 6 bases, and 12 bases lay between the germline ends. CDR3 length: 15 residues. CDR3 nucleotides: TGTGCCAGCAGCTTGGGACCCGGCGGGCCCGGGGAGCTGTTTTTT. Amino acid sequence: CASSLGPGGPGELFF.

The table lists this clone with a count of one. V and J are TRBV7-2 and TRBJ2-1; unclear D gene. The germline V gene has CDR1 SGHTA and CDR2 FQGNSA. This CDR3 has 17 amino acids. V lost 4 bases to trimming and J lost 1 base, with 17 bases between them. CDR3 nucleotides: TGTGCCAGCAGCTCACCGACTGGGCTTGCTTCCTACAATGAGCAGTTCTTC. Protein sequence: CASSSPTGLASYNEQFF. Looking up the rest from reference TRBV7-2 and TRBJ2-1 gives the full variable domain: GAGVSQSPSNKVTEKGKDVELRCDPISGHTALYWYRQSLGQGLEFLIYFQGNSAPDKSGLPSDRFSAERTGGSVSTLTIQRTQQEDSAVYLCASSSPTGLASYNEQFFGPGTRLTVL.

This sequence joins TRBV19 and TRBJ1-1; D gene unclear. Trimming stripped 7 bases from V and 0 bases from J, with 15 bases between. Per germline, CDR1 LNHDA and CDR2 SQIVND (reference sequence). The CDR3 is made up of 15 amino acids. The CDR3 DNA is TGTGCCAGTACCCCTACCGGGTACATGAACACTGAAGCTTTCTTT. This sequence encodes CASTPTGYMNTEAFF.

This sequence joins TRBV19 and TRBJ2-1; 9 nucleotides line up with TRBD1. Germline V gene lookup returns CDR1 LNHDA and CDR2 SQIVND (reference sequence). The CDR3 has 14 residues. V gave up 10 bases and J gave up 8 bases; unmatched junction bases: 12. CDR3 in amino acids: CATAGTGRSDEQFF. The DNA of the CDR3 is TGTGCCACCGCCGGGACAGGGAGGTCCGATGAGCAGTTCTTC.

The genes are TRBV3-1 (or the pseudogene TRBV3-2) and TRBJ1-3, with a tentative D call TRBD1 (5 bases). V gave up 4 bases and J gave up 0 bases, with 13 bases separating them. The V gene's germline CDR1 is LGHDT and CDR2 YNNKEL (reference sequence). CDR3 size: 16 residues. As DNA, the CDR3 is TGTGCCAGCAGCCTAGACCAGGGACTCTCTGGAAACACCATATATTTT. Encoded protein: CASSLDQGLSGNTIYF.

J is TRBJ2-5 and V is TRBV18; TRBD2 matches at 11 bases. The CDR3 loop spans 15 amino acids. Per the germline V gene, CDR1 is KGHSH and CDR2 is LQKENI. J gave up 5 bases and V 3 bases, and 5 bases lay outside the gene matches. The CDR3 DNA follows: TGTGCCAGCTCACCTCGGACTAGCGGGTGGGAGACCCAGTACTTC. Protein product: CASSPRTSGWETQYF.

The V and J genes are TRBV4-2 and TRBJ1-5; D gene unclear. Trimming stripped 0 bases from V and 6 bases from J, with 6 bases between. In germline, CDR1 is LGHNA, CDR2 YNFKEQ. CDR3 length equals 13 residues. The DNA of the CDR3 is TGTGCCAGCAGCCAAGATAGGCCTCAGCCCCAGCATTTT. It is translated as CASSQDRPQPQHF.

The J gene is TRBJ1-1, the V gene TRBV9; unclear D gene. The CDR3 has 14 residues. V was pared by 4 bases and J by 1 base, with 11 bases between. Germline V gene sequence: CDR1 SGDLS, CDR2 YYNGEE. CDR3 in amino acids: CASSFSMGNTEAFF. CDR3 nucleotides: TGTGCCAGCAGCTTCTCCATGGGGAACACTGAAGCTTTCTTT.

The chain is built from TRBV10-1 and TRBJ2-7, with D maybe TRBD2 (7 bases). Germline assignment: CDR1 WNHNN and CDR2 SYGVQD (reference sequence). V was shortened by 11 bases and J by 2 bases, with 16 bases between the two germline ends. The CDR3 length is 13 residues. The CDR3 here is CASTRGGTYEQYF. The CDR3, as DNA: TGCGCCTCCACGAGGGGGGGAACCTACGAGCAGTACTTC.

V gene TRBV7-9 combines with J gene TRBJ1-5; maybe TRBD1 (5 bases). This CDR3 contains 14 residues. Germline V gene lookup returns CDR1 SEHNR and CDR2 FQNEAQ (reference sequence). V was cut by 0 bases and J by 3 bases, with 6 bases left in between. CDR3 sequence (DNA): TGTGCCAGCAGCTTAGCAGGGGACAATCAGCCCCAGCATTTT. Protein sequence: CASSLAGDNQPQHF.

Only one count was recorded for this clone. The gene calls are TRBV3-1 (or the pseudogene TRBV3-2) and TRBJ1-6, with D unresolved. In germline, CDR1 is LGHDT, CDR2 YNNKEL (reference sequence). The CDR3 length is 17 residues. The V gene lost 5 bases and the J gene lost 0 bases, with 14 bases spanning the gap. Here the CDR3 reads CASSTTPRVSYNSPLHF. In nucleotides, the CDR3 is TGTGCCAGCAGCACCACGCCTAGGGTCTCCTATAATTCACCCCTCCACTTT.